The 19 T cell receptor beta chains listed next were all sequenced from one sample in a study of T cell changes during pregnancy in multiple sclerosis. Measured with immunoSEQ multiplex PCR; TCRdb has only the in-frame clones, and not every one. The sample shows tens of thousands of clones, over 85% of them seen only once. This material consisted of CD8+ T cells from peripheral blood mononuclear cells, taken in the third trimester of pregnancy. The receptors come from a female donor with multiple sclerosis, enrolled in a pregnancy study.

This chain connects TRBV30 to TRBJ1-4; D may be TRBD1 (6 bases). CDR3 length equals 14 residues. V was cut by 7 bases and J by 2 bases, with 14 bases left in between. Germline V gives CDR1 GTSNPN, CDR2 SVGIG (reference sequence). The CDR3 sequence is CASAQGSTNEKLFF. CDR3 sequence (DNA): TGTGCCTCCGCCCAGGGGTCCACTAATGAAAAACTGTTTTTT.

The chain uses TRBV30 and TRBJ2-1, with TRBD2 matching over 10 bases. Germline assignment: CDR1 GTSNPN and CDR2 SVGIG (reference sequence). The CDR3 runs to 14 residues. The ends lost 0 bases at V and 9 bases at J; junction bases unmatched: 5. CDR3 sequence (DNA): TGTGCCTGGAGTGTCGCCGGACTAGCGGTTGAGCAGTTCTTC. Translation gives CAWSVAGLAVEQFF.

The rearrangement links TRBV2 to TRBJ2-3, with 12 nucleotides matching TRBD2. The length of the CDR3 is 15 residues. In germline, CDR1 is SNHLY, CDR2 FYNNEI. V was clipped by 6 bases and J by 2 bases; unmatched bases: 3. The CDR3 region is CASRGTSGFTDTQYF. The CDR3 nucleotides are TGTGCCAGCAGGGGGACTAGCGGGTTCACAGATACGCAGTATTTT.

This rearrangement joins TRBV7-6 to TRBJ1-1, with 11 bases fitting TRBD1. V gave up 5 bases and J gave up 8 bases; unmatched junction bases: 4. Germline-derived CDR1 and CDR2 are SGHVS and FNYEAQ. The CDR3 consists of 13 residues. CDR3 nucleotide sequence: TGTGCCAGCAGCCCTGGGACAGGGGGGGAAGCTTTCTTT. As protein: CASSPGTGGEAFF.

J is TRBJ2-7 and V is TRBV6-1; D may be TRBD1 (5 bases). CDR3 length: 15 amino acids. Germline V gene lookup returns CDR1 MNHNS and CDR2 SASEGT. With 0 bases removed from V and 7 bases from J, the gap between germline ends came to 16 bases. CDR3 bases: TGTGCCAGCAGTGAAGCAGGGGTTGGTTACCTGGAGCAGTACTTC. Its translation: CASSEAGVGYLEQYF.

The chain couples TRBV9 to TRBJ1-1, with D tentatively TRBD1 (6 bases). V dropped 5 bases and J dropped 1 base, with 12 bases sitting between them. This CDR3 is 14 amino acids long. The V gene's germline CDR1 is SGDLS and CDR2 YYNGEE. CDR3 amino acids: CASRAGDTNTEAFF. As DNA, the CDR3 is TGTGCCAGCAGGGCAGGGGACACGAACACTGAAGCTTTCTTT.

The genes are TRBV2 and TRBJ2-1, with D possibly being TRBD2 (5 bases). The CDR3 covers 13 residues. Per germline, CDR1 SNHLY and CDR2 FYNNEI. Trimming removed 8 bases from V and 0 bases from J, with 8 bases in between. DNA of the CDR3: TGTGCCAGCGTGGGGAGCTCCTACAATGAGCAGTTCTTC. It encodes CASVGSSYNEQFF.

As for this clone: Additional DNA sequences in this sample encode the identical CDR3. The chain links TRBV6-4 to TRBJ2-1, with 9 nucleotides matching TRBD1. The CDR3 covers 15 residues. Germline lookup yields CDR1 MRHNA and CDR2 SNTAGT. Trimming at V came to 0 bases and at J to 4 bases, leaving 1 base not matched to a gene. CDR3: CASSDSTGGYNEQFF. The CDR3 DNA reads TGTGCCAGCAGTGACTCGACAGGGGGGTACAATGAGCAGTTCTTC.

The V call is TRBV5-4, the J call TRBJ2-7, with 8 bases fitting TRBD1. Germline CDR1 and CDR2: SGHNT and YYREEE (reference sequence). V trimming: 4 bases; J trimming: 1 base; junction bases outside the gene matches: 7. There are 15 residues in the CDR3. CDR3 coding DNA: TGTGCCAGCAGCCCGGGGACAGGAAGTTCCTACGAGCAGTACTTC. This translates into CASSPGTGSSYEQYF.

This sequence joins TRBV7-3 and TRBJ2-5; D is possibly TRBD2 (5 bases). V lost 4 bases and J 1 base, leaving 10 bases between the germline ends. Germline V gene data show CDR1 as SGHTA and CDR2 as FQGTGA. The CDR3 covers 14 residues. The CDR3 reads CASSSTGVQETQYF. CDR3 nucleotide sequence: TGTGCCAGCAGCTCCACCGGGGTCCAAGAGACCCAGTACTTC.

The CDR3 protein is CASSLGQASNQPQHF. CDR3 in DNA: TGTGCCAGCAGCTTAGGACAGGCGAGCAATCAGCCCCAGCATTTT. This chain uses TRBV5-6 with TRBJ1-5; TRBD1 aligns across 7 bases. V lost 2 bases to trimming and J lost 1 base; unmatched junction nucleotides: 3. This CDR3 contains 15 residues. Germline loops: CDR1 SGHDT, CDR2 YYEEEE.

This clone is a singleton in its sample. The chain employs TRBV7-8 and TRBJ2-1; D remains unclear. Germline V CDR1 and CDR2: SGHVS, FQNEAQ. Trimming stripped 2 bases from V and 3 bases from J, with 5 bases between. The CDR3 extends over 13 amino acids. Here the CDR3 reads CASSLLLYNEQFF. Written as DNA, the CDR3 is TGTGCCAGCAGCTTACTCCTCTACAATGAGCAGTTCTTC.

The J gene is TRBJ2-7, the V gene TRBV7-9, with 10 bases lining up with TRBD2. The CDR3 is made up of 15 amino acids. Trimming removed 5 bases from V and 0 bases from J; junction bases left unmatched: 4. CDR1 and CDR2 (germline): SEHNR, FQNEAQ (reference sequence). The CDR3, as DNA: TGTGCCAGCAGCCTCTCTAGCGGGAGCTCCTACGAGCAGTACTTC. This encodes CASSLSSGSSYEQYF.

The genes are TRBV28 and TRBJ2-5; no reliable D call. The CDR3 spans 15 residues. Trimming removed 2 bases at V and 5 bases at J, with 15 bases between. CDR1 is MDHEN and CDR2 is SYDVKM in the germline V gene. The CDR3 DNA is TGTGCCAGCAGTTTACATGGGCAGGCCTTGGAGACCCAGTACTTC. Protein: CASSLHGQALETQYF.

V usage is TRBV15 and J usage is TRBJ2-7, with D possibly matching TRBD1 (6 bases). CDR1 LNHNV and CDR2 YYDKDF come from the germline V gene (reference sequence). V was shortened by 3 bases and J by 0 bases, with 12 bases between the two germline ends. The CDR3 is 15 amino acids. This CDR3 reads CATSREEDSSYEQYF. In DNA form, the CDR3 reads TGTGCCACCAGCAGGGAGGAGGACAGCTCCTACGAGCAGTACTTC.

The V and J genes are TRBV5-1 and TRBJ2-1, with 10 bases aligning to TRBD2. CDR3 size: 15 residues. The ends lost 0 bases at V and 9 bases at J; junction bases unmatched: 6. Germline values: CDR1 SGHRS, CDR2 YFSETQ. CDR3 region: CASSLASGSIGEQFF. DNA for the CDR3: TGCGCCAGCAGCTTGGCTAGCGGGAGTATCGGTGAGCAGTTCTTC.

V is TRBV15 and J is TRBJ1-5, with a tentative D call TRBD1 (5 bases). Germline lookup yields CDR1 LNHNV and CDR2 YYDKDF (reference sequence). The CDR3 totals 14 residues. The V gene lost 0 bases and the J gene lost 9 bases, with 12 bases spanning the gap. The CDR3 here is CATSRDRGRRPQHF. The CDR3 nucleotides are TGTGCCACCAGCAGAGATCGGGGGAGGCGGCCCCAGCATTTT.

The chain links TRBV4-3 to TRBJ2-3, with 11 positions matching TRBD2. J was trimmed by 5 bases and V by 2 bases; bases with no gene match: 6. The germline V gene has CDR1 LGHNA and CDR2 YSLEER. The CDR3 length is 16 residues. The CDR3 DNA is TGCGCCAGCAGCCAACATACTAGCGGGAGTGGAGATACGCAGTATTTT. Its protein product is CASSQHTSGSGDTQYF.

The chain couples TRBV19 to TRBJ2-7, with 11 bases that match TRBD2. The CDR3 has 15 residues. Unmatched junction bases numbered 4, after V lost 5 bases and J lost 1 base. The germline gives CDR1 LNHDA, CDR2 SQIVND (reference sequence). The CDR3, as DNA: TGTGCCAGTAGTCCCGGGACTAGCGGATCCTACGAGCAGTACTTC. Its protein product is CASSPGTSGSYEQYF.